This T cell receptor beta chain was captured in a study of T cell responses to AZD1222 COVID-19 vaccine. Study conclusions and caveats: Spike-specific TCRs gained breadth and depth after people received two AZD1222 doses. Every sample of the repertoires postdated the peak T cell response. Unmutated variant regions are reportedly the target of nearly half of TCRs that are spike-specific.

The data were produced by immunoSEQ multiplex PCR, yet TCRdb's version contains in-frame clones alone and is incomplete. The table has about 84,000 clones, approximately 90% seen once. CDR1 and CDR2 from the germline V gene are SGHDN and FVKESK. The trim removed 2 bases at V and 9 bases at J, leaving 11 bases unmatched. The CDR3 runs to 18 residues. Of note for this clone: Antigen specificity is unknown.

This specimen consisted of peripheral blood, obtained 28 days after the second AZD1222 dose. This clonotype was sampled from an adult who received the AZD1222 COVID-19 vaccine. The V gene is TRBV14, the J gene TRBJ1-6; 12 bases agree with TRBD1. The CDR3 nucleotides are TGTGCCAGCAGCCAAACCACCGGGACAGGGGGCCTAGGTTCACCCCTCCACTTT. It codes for CASSQTTGTGGLGSPLHF.